This TCR beta chain was captured in a study of CD8+ T cells in alopecia areata. As for the study in general: The percentage of affected scalp area served as the score of severity for treated patients. Study-wide results and limits: Among the cells sequenced in scalp samples are also the resident alphabeta T cells of normal skin. Scalp clonality, together with expanded CD8+ clones among the top 100, fell significantly with tofacitinib. Whereas mice showed it more clearly, TCR sharing across patients was murkier, possibly because of HLA.

Treatment specified: oral pan-JAK inhibitor, 5-10 mg twice daily. Extraction of RNA preceded its reverse transcription into cDNA, which served as the sequencing template. TCRdb's copy holds only in-frame clones and misses some; the assay was immunoSEQ multiplex PCR. In the table there are 90,000 to 150,000 clones, about 50% of which are singletons. Of note for this clone: The antigen remains undetermined.

This TCR was sampled from a human donor with alopecia areata. Sequenced material: CD4+ T cells sorted from blood, taken at week 4, from a patient treated with tofacitinib.

CDR3 sequence reads: CSVDRHNIQYF. DNA for the CDR3: TGCAGCGTTGATAGGCATAACATTCAGTACTTC. This chain joins TRBV29-1 and TRBJ2-4, with D unresolved. V gave up 3 bases and J gave up 7 bases, with 7 bases separating them. Germline V gene data show CDR1 as SQVTM and CDR2 as ANQGSEA. This CDR3 is built from 11 residues.